This T cell receptor (beta chain) was identified during a study of early T cells in non-severe SARS-CoV-2 infection. CDR3 length: 13 residues. Germline CDR1 is SGHNT and CDR2 is YYREEE (reference sequence). Trimming shortened V by 4 bases and J by 1 base, and 9 bases separated the two germline ends. Using its own MiXCR run on the 5' RACE reads, TCRdb lists one record per CDR3 protein. The table includes more than 35,000 distinct CDR3 sequences, around 6.1% detected once. At least ten counts were recorded for this clonotype. The receptor comes from an adult who was a healthcare worker with PCR-confirmed SARS-CoV-2 infection or an uninfected control (not recorded which). The specimen was whole blood. V is TRBV5-4 and J is TRBJ2-7; weak D call: TRBD1 (6 bases). The DNA of the CDR3 is TGTGCCAGCAGCAGACAGGATTCCTACGAGCAGTACTTC. Translation: CASSRQDSYEQYF. The complete variable domain, with remaining parts taken from reference TRBV5-4 and TRBJ2-7, reads ETGVTQSPTHLIKTRGQQVTLRCSSQSGHNTVSWYQQALGQGPQFIFQYYREEENGRGNFPPRFSGLQFPNYSSELNVNALELDDSALYLCASSRQDSYEQYFGPGTRLTVT.